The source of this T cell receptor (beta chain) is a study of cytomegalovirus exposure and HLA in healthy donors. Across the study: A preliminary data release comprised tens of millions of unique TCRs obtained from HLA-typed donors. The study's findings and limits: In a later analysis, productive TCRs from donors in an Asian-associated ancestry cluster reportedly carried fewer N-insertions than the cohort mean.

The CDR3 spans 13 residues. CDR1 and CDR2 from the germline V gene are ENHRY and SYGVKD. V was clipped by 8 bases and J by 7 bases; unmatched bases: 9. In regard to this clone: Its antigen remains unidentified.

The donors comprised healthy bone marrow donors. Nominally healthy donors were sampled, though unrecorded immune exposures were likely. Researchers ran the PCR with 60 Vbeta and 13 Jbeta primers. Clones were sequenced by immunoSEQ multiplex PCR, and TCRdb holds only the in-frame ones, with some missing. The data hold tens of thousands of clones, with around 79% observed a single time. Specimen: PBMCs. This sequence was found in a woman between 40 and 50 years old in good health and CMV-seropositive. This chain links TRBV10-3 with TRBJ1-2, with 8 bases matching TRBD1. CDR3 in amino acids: CAIAGGFKGGYTF. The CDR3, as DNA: TGTGCCATCGCAGGGGGCTTTAAGGGTGGCTACACCTTC.